The 21 T cell receptor beta chains presented below share a single source sample, sequenced in a study of T cell clusters in autoimmune cytopenias (dated by TCRdb to the late 2010s). For each sample, TRB amplification used roughly 250 ng of peripheral blood genomic DNA, equal to roughly 38,000 genome equivalents. Sequencing took place on an Illumina MiSeq. TRB rearrangements were amplified by multiplex PCR following a touch-down protocol, with the TRB-A and TRB-B primer pools mixed in one tube. TCRdb reprocessed the reads, reporting each CDR3 protein sequence once and no DNA. The sample table records about 8,300 distinct CDR3 sequences. The leading ten clones occupy roughly 3.2% of the sample. The sequenced sample was peripheral blood. These receptors came from a human donor with an autoimmune cytopenia or autoimmune hepatitis (not recorded which).

According to its frequency, this clonotype is medium-sized. The chain carries TRBV27 and TRBJ1-2. The CDR3 is 14 amino acids. The germline V gene has CDR1 MNHEY and CDR2 SMNVEV (reference sequence). The CDR3 loop reads CASSLSVVGYGYTF.

Considering frequency, this clonotype is medium-sized. CDR3 residues: CSVGGTSGNYEQYF. V is TRBV29-1 and J is TRBJ2-7; TCRdb's D call of TRBD2 is untestable without DNA. Germline CDR1 SQVTM, CDR2 ANQGSEA. This CDR3 comprises 14 residues.

V usage is TRBV6-5 and J usage is TRBJ2-3; checking the TCRdb D call of TRBD1 is not possible without DNA. The CDR3 is made up of 12 amino acids. CDR1 and CDR2 (germline): MNHEY, SVGAGI. The CDR3 protein is CASKGLGDTQYF.

The V call is TRBV27, the J call TRBJ2-2; the D gene TCRdb calls, TRBD2, cannot be checked with no DNA. The CDR3 is 14 residues long. Germline CDR1 and CDR2: MNHEY and SMNVEV (reference sequence). The CDR3 reads CASRTSGNTGELFF.

The chain combines TRBV6-5 with TRBJ1-1. CDR1 MNHEY and CDR2 SVGAGI come from the germline V gene. CDR3 length equals 14 residues. This chain's CDR3 is CASSDNWVNTEAFF.

The chain combines TRBV5-1 with TRBJ1-4; TCRdb's D call, TRBD1, is unchecked because there is no DNA. The CDR3 runs 14 residues. Germline loops: CDR1 SGHRS, CDR2 YFSETQ. The CDR3 loop reads CASSFGQSNEKLFF.

This chain connects TRBV6-5 to TRBJ1-5. The germline CDR1 and CDR2 sequences are MNHEY and SVGAGI. This CDR3 region has 13 residues. The CDR3 spells CASTEQFNQPQHF.

The V call is TRBV7-9, the J call TRBJ2-2; with no DNA, the TCRdb D assignment of TRBD1 cannot be verified. The CDR3 sequence is 14 residues long. Looked up from germline, CDR1 is SEHNR and CDR2 is FQNEAQ (reference sequence). The CDR3 reads CASSLGTAGGELFF.

The rearrangement uses TRBV19 and TRBJ2-3; the TRBD2 assignment by TCRdb is unverifiable without DNA. This CDR3 region has 15 residues. Germline V CDR1 and CDR2: LNHDA, SQIVND (reference sequence). This CDR3 reads CASRGTSRGTDTQYF.

The gene calls are TRBV24-1 and TRBJ2-1; TCRdb's assignment of TRBD2 cannot be checked, as there is no DNA. CDR3 length: 17 residues. Per the germline V gene, CDR1 is KGHDR and CDR2 is SFDVKD. CDR3 region: CATSGPTSGTSPNEQFF.

J is TRBJ2-1 and V is TRBV5-1; TCRdb lists TRBD2, though no DNA is available to test this call. The length of the CDR3 is 15 residues. Germline CDR1 and CDR2: SGHRS and YFSETQ. The chain's CDR3 is CAGSLALSGLDEQFF.

This chain uses TRBV24-1 with TRBJ2-2; TCRdb proposes TRBD2, but this gene call is untestable without DNA. The germline CDR1 and CDR2 sequences are KGHDR and SFDVKD. The CDR3 is made up of 19 amino acids. CDR3 residues: CATSDLGTPQGRATGELFF.

This clonotype registers medium-sized by frequency. CDR3 loop: CASSDITSNQPQHF. The gene calls are TRBV19 and TRBJ1-5. Looked up from germline, CDR1 is LNHDA and CDR2 is SQIVND (reference sequence). The CDR3 contains 14 residues.

The CDR3 loop reads CASSKQESSYNEQFF. V is TRBV7-9 and J is TRBJ2-1; TCRdb selects TRBD1, and the lack of DNA leaves this call unchecked. This CDR3 comprises 15 residues. Germline assignment: CDR1 SEHNR and CDR2 FQNEAQ (reference sequence).

This clonotype is identified as medium-sized (0.01 to 0.1%) from frequency. The chain joins TRBV19 to TRBJ2-5; the D call from TCRdb, TRBD1, cannot be confirmed without DNA. From germline, CDR1 is LNHDA and CDR2 SQIVND (reference sequence). This CDR3 is built from 15 residues. CDR3 loop: CASSIARDSQETQYF.

This chain joins TRBV18 and TRBJ1-1. Germline V lookup: CDR1 KGHSH, CDR2 LQKENI. The CDR3 sequence is 13 residues long. The CDR3 sequence is CASSRDRNTEAFF.

This clonotype is called medium-sized based on its frequency. The rearrangement joins TRBV29-1 to TRBJ2-3; absent DNA, TCRdb's TRBD1 call cannot be checked. This CDR3 has 13 residues. Germline V CDR1 and CDR2: SQVTM, ANQGSEA. CDR3 in amino acids: CSVSSGGTDTQYF.

The rearrangement joins TRBV10-2 to TRBJ1-2. Looked up from germline, CDR1 is WSHSY and CDR2 is SAAADI. The CDR3 contains 12 residues. The CDR3 loop reads CASSESTIGYTF.

This clonotype counts as medium-sized by frequency. The chain has TRBV27 and TRBJ2-1. The CDR3 extends over 13 amino acids. CDR1 and CDR2 from the germline V gene are MNHEY and SMNVEV (reference sequence). This chain's CDR3 is CASSLDGDNEQFF.

This clonotype is deemed medium-sized by its frequency. V and J are TRBV29-1 and TRBJ2-5; TCRdb returns TRBD1, unconfirmable since there is no DNA. The CDR3 runs to 14 residues. CDR1 is SQVTM and CDR2 is ANQGSEA in the germline V gene. This CDR3 reads CSVVRGGTLETQYF.

The chain has TRBV7-9 and TRBJ2-3. The CDR3 sequence is 11 residues long. Germline assignment: CDR1 SEHNR and CDR2 FQNEAQ (reference sequence). CDR3 residues: CASSFVDKQYF.